This entry features one TCR beta chain sequence. Antigen: not known. The record originates from a study of T cell responses to AZD1222 COVID-19 vaccine. General study results and limits: Most donors were white British, females outnumbered males, and clonal diversity was possibly underestimated.

TCRdb keeps only in-frame clones here, not all; method: immunoSEQ multiplex PCR. The sample gives 150,000 to 200,000 clones, approximately 93% of which show up once; 0.7% to 0.9% is in the top ten. This CDR3 is 13 amino acids long. Germline V CDR1 and CDR2: SNHLY, FYNNEI. With 4 bases removed from V and 9 bases from J, the gap between germline ends came to 15 bases. The specimen comprised peripheral blood, sampled on day 0 of AZD1222 vaccination. The rearrangement joins TRBV2 to TRBJ1-2; a possible D gene is TRBD1 (6 bases). This receptor was identified in an adult in good health. For the CDR3, the DNA is TGTGCCAGCAGTGTCGGGGCAGGGACACGCTACACCTTC. This translates into CASSVGAGTRYTF.